The clone carrying this T cell receptor beta chain was seen a single time. V was shortened by 1 base and J by 0 bases, with 10 bases between the two germline ends. The CDR3 runs to 16 residues. CDR1 and CDR2 from the germline V gene are LNHDA and SQIVND (reference sequence). Profiled with immunoSEQ multiplex PCR; TCRdb holds only in-frame clones, not every one. The sample has fewer than 250,000 clones; around 81% are singletons. The data stem from a study of blood T cell repertoires in COVID-19. The material sequenced was peripheral blood. The clonotype originates from a woman aged 55-70 years with active or convalescent COVID-19. The chain is built from TRBV19 and TRBJ1-5; no reliable D call. CDR3 coding DNA: TGTGCCAGTAGTATAGGGCAAGTCCTTAGCAATCAGCCCCAGCATTTT. As protein: CASSIGQVLSNQPQHF.